This T cell receptor beta chain derives from a study of OX40 agonist ivuxolimab in advanced cancers. About the investigation overall: Ivuxolimab was an agonistic, fully human IgG2 monoclonal antibody directed against OX40 (CD134), a costimulatory receptor. Intravenous ivuxolimab was administered to patients every 2 weeks at six dose levels: 0.01, 0.1, 0.3, 1.5, 3 and 10 mg/kg. Of the approximately 50 dose-escalation patients, hepatocellular carcinoma was present in approximately 20, melanoma in about 15, renal cell carcinoma in 9 and head and neck cancer in 9. In the dose-escalation cohort, 70% to 85% of patients were male, and the mean age was 60 years with a range of roughly 20 to 85. Patients were allowed to have had prior anti-PD-1, anti-PD-L1 or anti-CTLA-4 therapy, and approximately 43% of the dose-escalation patients had previously received checkpoint inhibitors. Partial responses occurred in three dose-escalation patients: two with cutaneous melanoma and one with hepatocellular carcinoma. The purpose of peripheral TCRbeta sequencing was to test whether ivuxolimab changed TCR sequence diversity and led to clonal T-cell expansion. The monotherapy dose-escalation portion (N ≈ 50 patients) of the phase I ivuxolimab trial is reported in the paper.

Study-level results and caveats: The antigen specificity of the clonally expanded peripheral T cells was not determined. Low levels of normalized T-cell clonal expansion were also shown by some nonresponding patients. Clonal expansion of both CD4+ and CD8+ blood T cells was observed from baseline to week 6 at doses 0.1 to 3.0 mg/kg. In the 0.1-3.0 mg/kg groups, partial responders had among the lowest normalized peripheral clonal expansion, particularly in CD8+ T cells. On average, CD8+ T cells showed more expanded clones than CD4+ T cells after ivuxolimab.

The CDR3 covers 16 residues, taking in both the cysteine and the phenylalanine. Here the CDR3 DNA is all that survives: 48 bases in frame from base 1. The germline V gene (reference sequence) supplies CDR1 SGHNT and CDR2 YYREEE. A distance of 18 bases separates the germline ends of V and J, which lose 2 bases and 7 bases respectively. Of note for this clone: Its binding antigen is unknown. No clone much larger than this one lies a single base away; base qualities are absent.

Patients with autoimmune disease history or receiving systemic immunosuppression were excluded from the trial. In every dose cohort, peripheral blood was drawn for TCR sequencing at baseline, cycle 4 day 1, and cycle 7 day 1. Samples were obtained from an open-label, multicenter, first-in-human phase I dose-escalation trial of ivuxolimab. Adults with locally advanced or metastatic head and neck squamous cell, hepatocellular, melanoma or renal cell carcinoma were enrolled in the trial. Before TCR sequencing, CD4+ and CD8+ T cells were separately sorted from peripheral blood. For sequencing of the TCRbeta CDR3 region, genomic DNA was extracted from the sorted cells. TCRbeta CDR3 regions were sequenced using the immunoSEQ Assay. This is the immuneACCESS table as TCRdb keeps it, with only in-frame sequences that have V and J called. A part of the clones is gone; compared with another copy, unresolved V genes explain less than half, and the rest is unexplained. A total of some 60,000 clones appear in this sample, around 87% of them only once. Jointly, the top ten make up approximately 4.8% of the sample.

This sample comprised CD4+ or CD8+ T cells sorted from blood, obtained in a trial of the OX40 agonist ivuxolimab. This TCR was recovered from an adult with an advanced solid tumor such as melanoma, head and neck, liver or kidney cancer. The rearrangement joined TRBV5-4 to TRBJ2-2; the D segment could be TRBD2, given 7 matching bases. This receptor has the CDR3 CASSFLRGLALGELFF. The DNA sequence is as follows: TGTGCCAGCAGCTTTTTGCGGGGGCTAGCGCTCGGGGAGCTGTTTTTT.